Listed here are 9 T cell receptor beta chains from one sample, sequenced in a study of neoadjuvant anti-PD-1 for oral cavity cancer. Regarding time point: after neoadjuvant nivolumab, at surgical resection. Sequencing used immunoSEQ multiplex PCR; TCRdb keeps in-frame clones, though not all of them. Of tens of thousands of clones detected, approximately 26% appear once; the ten largest clones hold about 16%. This specimen consisted of tumor tissue, obtained after nivolumab (anti-PD-1) treatment. The receptor set was obtained from a person aged 35-79 years with oral cavity squamous cell carcinoma.

The chain couples TRBV18 to TRBJ2-3, with D perhaps TRBD2 (6 bases). V was clipped by 6 bases and J by 4 bases, with 14 bases between them. The CDR3 runs to 14 residues. The germline CDR1 and CDR2 sequences are KGHSH and LQKENI. CDR3 coding DNA: TGTGCCAGCTCTCCGACGGGAGTCGCAGATACGCAGTATTTT. Its translation: CASSPTGVADTQYF.

The chain recombines TRBV7-2 with TRBJ1-1, with 7 bases matching TRBD1. The CDR3 is made up of 13 amino acids. Germline V gives CDR1 SGHTA, CDR2 FQGNSA. The ends lost 5 bases at V and 7 bases at J; junction bases unmatched: 7. Here the CDR3 reads CASSRGTVIEAFF. CDR3 DNA sequence: TGTGCCAGCAGCCGAGGGACAGTGATTGAAGCTTTCTTT.

This sequence joins TRBV4-2 and TRBJ2-7, with TRBD1 matching over 9 bases. Germline loops: CDR1 LGHNA, CDR2 YNFKEQ. V was pared by 4 bases and J by 1 base, with 5 bases of the junction left unmatched. The CDR3 is 15 amino acids. This CDR3 reads CASSPGQGISYEQYF. CDR3 coding DNA: TGTGCCAGCAGCCCGGGACAGGGTATTTCCTACGAGCAGTACTTC.

This clone showed up many times. The chain carries TRBV19 and TRBJ1-3; D remains unclear. This CDR3 contains 15 residues. Trimming pared 5 bases from V and 0 bases from J, leaving 11 bases between. CDR1 and CDR2 (germline): LNHDA, SQIVND (reference sequence). The CDR3 spells CASSAYGISGNTIYF. The CDR3 nucleotides read TGTGCCAGTAGTGCGTACGGAATCTCTGGAAACACCATATATTTT.

The rearrangement links TRBV11-2 to TRBJ1-3; no definite D call. The CDR3 length is 15 residues. The germline V gene has CDR1 SGHAT and CDR2 FQNNGV. V was cut by 3 bases and J by 0 bases, with 9 bases left in between. The CDR3 region has the DNA TGTGCCAGCAGCTTTTCCGCAAACTCTGGAAACACCATATATTTT. Amino acid sequence: CASSFSANSGNTIYF. Variable domain in full (rest from reference TRBV11-2 and TRBJ1-3): EAGVAQSPRYKIIEKRQSVAFWCNPISGHATLYWYQQILGQGPKLLIQFQNNGVVDDSQLPKDRFSAERLKGVDSTLKIQPAKLEDSAVYLCASSFSANSGNTIYFGEGSWLTVV.

This clone turned up a few times. The V gene is TRBV11-1, the J gene TRBJ1-1, with a possible D match to TRBD1 (6 bases). Germline CDR1 is SGHAT and CDR2 is FQDESV (reference sequence). The germline V and J ends were trimmed by 4 bases and 5 bases, with 11 bases remaining between them. The CDR3 has 13 residues. The chain's CDR3 is CASSSQGYTEAFF. DNA of the CDR3: TGTGCCAGCAGCTCACAGGGTTATACTGAAGCTTTCTTT.

This sequence joins TRBV14 and TRBJ1-2, with 7 bases that match TRBD1. CDR1 and CDR2 from the germline V gene are SGHDN and FVKESK. The ends lost 5 bases at V and 8 bases at J; junction bases unmatched: 8. CDR3 length: 13 residues. The CDR3 loop reads CASSVRQGDGYTF. Written as DNA, the CDR3 is TGTGCCAGCAGCGTTAGACAGGGTGACGGCTACACCTTC.

This clone has ten or more counts. This chain links TRBV2 with TRBJ1-5; 7 positions match TRBD1. Trimming took 10 bases from V and 2 from J; bases not matched to a gene: 8. The germline V gene encodes CDR1 SNHLY and CDR2 FYNNEI. The length of the CDR3 is 14 residues. CDR3 in DNA: TGTGCCACTACCCAGGGGGGGGGCAATCAGCCCCAGCATTTT. Translated: CATTQGGGNQPQHF.

The chain is built from TRBV18 and TRBJ2-7; 10 bases match TRBD2. This CDR3 has 15 amino acids. The germline V gene has CDR1 KGHSH and CDR2 LQKENI. The trim removed 2 bases at V and 4 bases at J, leaving 5 bases unmatched. In DNA, the CDR3 is TGTGCCAGCTCACCAAAACTAGCGGGACCTTACGAGCAGTACTTC. Protein product: CASSPKLAGPYEQYF.